The 29 T cell receptor beta chains below all came from one sample that was sequenced in a study of spatial heterogeneity in lung cancer. Regarding time point: sample taken at primary tumor resection. The input material, whole RNA from tumor, nontumor lung or frozen PBMC, was sequenced unsorted. TCRdb reanalysed the 5' RACE reads using MiXCR and keeps one entry per CDR3 protein. The sample has about 45,000 distinct CDR3 sequences, about an eighth seen once. Source: PBMCs, taken at surgery. Every receptor here comes from a male donor with early-stage non-small cell lung cancer.

This clonotype turned up a few times. The chain links TRBV6-5 to TRBJ1-6, with TRBD1 matching 10 bases. Trimming cost V 2 bases and J 2 bases; bases outside gene matches: 0. The CDR3 runs 16 residues. Looked up from germline, CDR1 is MNHEY and CDR2 is SVGAGI. The CDR3 DNA is TGTGCCAGCAGTTACGGGACAGGGGCCTATAATTCACCCCTCCACTTT. It encodes CASSYGTGAYNSPLHF.

This clonotype came up a few times. The rearrangement uses TRBV6-2 or TRBV6-3 and TRBJ2-2; no clear D gene. Germline V gene data show CDR1 as MNHEY and CDR2 as SVGEGT. V was pared by 2 bases and J by 2 bases, with 15 bases between. This CDR3 has 17 residues. CDR3 in amino acids: CASSYTLGSLNTGELFF. CDR3 in DNA: TGTGCCAGCAGTTACACGCTCGGCAGCTTAAACACCGGGGAGCTGTTTTTT.

In its sample, this clonotype was seen a few times. The chain is built from TRBV5-6 and TRBJ2-4; TRBD2 matches at 8 bases. The CDR3 spans 20 residues. V lost 4 bases and J lost 0; bases outside the gene matches: 18. The germline V gene encodes CDR1 SGHDT and CDR2 YYEEEE. The CDR3 loop is CASSKGRDRLRGVAKNIQYF. CDR3 DNA sequence: TGTGCCAGCAGCAAAGGAAGGGACCGGCTGCGGGGGGTAGCCAAAAACATTCAGTACTTC.

This clonotype was detected many times. The chain is built from TRBV4-2 and TRBJ2-3; no definite D call. V was trimmed by 1 base and J by 1 base, leaving 6 bases between them. The CDR3 is made up of 14 amino acids. The germline V gene has CDR1 LGHNA and CDR2 YNFKEQ. The CDR3 DNA is TGTGCCAGCAGCCAAGGCGCAGGCACAGATACGCAGTATTTT. Residues: CASSQGAGTDTQYF.

Ten or more counts support this clonotype. The V and J genes are TRBV10-2 and TRBJ2-5; possible D gene TRBD2, 6 bases. V gave up 5 bases and J gave up 3 bases, with 16 bases separating them. The CDR3 runs to 15 residues. Germline values: CDR1 WSHSY, CDR2 SAAADI. The CDR3 coding sequence is TGCGCCAGCAGTTTGTTAGCGGAAACAAAAGAGACCCAGTACTTC. As protein: CASSLLAETKETQYF.

This clonotype occurred a few times. The chain recombines TRBV6-5 with TRBJ1-5; 7 nucleotides align to TRBD1. The length of the CDR3 is 15 residues. The V gene end was trimmed by 5 bases and the J gene end by 2 bases; junction bases not matched to a gene: 6. Germline CDR1 and CDR2: MNHEY and SVGAGI. The CDR3 reads CASSLQGQGNQPQHF. The CDR3 nucleotides read TGTGCCAGCAGTCTACAGGGGCAGGGCAATCAGCCCCAGCATTTT.

The chain joins TRBV24-1 to TRBJ1-5; D uncertain. This CDR3 spans 12 amino acids. With 7 bases removed from V and 4 bases from J, the gap between germline ends came to 7 bases. Germline V CDR1 and CDR2: KGHDR, SFDVKD. In nucleotides, the CDR3 is TGTGCCACCAGCGAGGGAAATCAGCCCCAGCATTTT. Amino acid sequence: CATSEGNQPQHF.

The rearrangement joins TRBV19 to TRBJ1-6; 9 positions agree with TRBD1. CDR1 is LNHDA, CDR2 SQIVND, per germline (reference sequence). With 9 bases clipped from V and 4 bases from J, the junction kept 7 bases outside the gene matches. The CDR3 runs 15 residues. The CDR3 protein is CASRDREDYNSPLHF. The CDR3, as DNA: TGTGCCAGCCGGGACAGGGAAGATTATAATTCACCCCTCCACTTT.

This clonotype was counted at least ten times. The chain employs TRBV29-1 and TRBJ2-1; D could derive from TRBD1 or TRBD2 (5 bases each). Germline loops: CDR1 SQVTM, CDR2 ANQGSEA. The CDR3 extends over 14 amino acids. V was clipped by 8 bases and J by 5 bases, with 19 bases between them. The CDR3 nucleotides read TGCAGCACCTCGCTAGCAGGGATCCACAATGAGCAGTTCTTC. This sequence encodes CSTSLAGIHNEQFF.

The rearrangement links TRBV30 to TRBJ2-3, with D unresolved. Germline CDR1 and CDR2: GTSNPN and SVGIG (reference sequence). The CDR3 has 12 residues. The V and J ends lost 4 bases and 4 bases respectively, with 9 bases between them. The CDR3 DNA reads as TGTGCCTGGATTAAGAGCCCAGATACGCAGTATTTT. Encoded protein: CAWIKSPDTQYF.

This clonotype was seen repeatedly, ten times or more. The chain links TRBV20-1 to TRBJ1-4; D remains ambiguous. Per the germline V gene, CDR1 is DFQATT and CDR2 is SNEGSKA (reference sequence). The CDR3 sequence is 14 residues long. Trimming cost V 6 bases and J 6 bases, with 17 bases left between them. The CDR3 DNA sequence: TGCAGTGCATGGACGGGAGATTCGTATGAAAAACTGTTTTTT. This sequence encodes CSAWTGDSYEKLFF.

This clonotype was recorded only once. This chain uses TRBV20-1 with TRBJ2-1; possibly TRBD2 for D (5 bases). The CDR3 spans 14 residues. Trimming shortened V by 1 base and J by 5 bases, and 12 bases separated the two germline ends. CDR1 is DFQATT, CDR2 SNEGSKA, per germline (reference sequence). The CDR3 is CSARAGIGHNEQFF. CDR3 nucleotide sequence: TGCAGTGCTAGAGCGGGAATCGGCCACAATGAGCAGTTCTTC.

V and J are TRBV5-1 and TRBJ1-1; 7 positions match TRBD1. V shed 0 bases and J 0 bases; nucleotides not matched to a gene: 5. The CDR3 is 16 residues long. The germline V gene has CDR1 SGHRS and CDR2 YFSETQ. Here the CDR3 reads CASSLAGGQLNTEAFF. CDR3 DNA sequence: TGCGCCAGCAGCTTGGCCGGGGGACAGTTGAACACTGAAGCTTTCTTT.

This clonotype occurred a few times. The rearrangement joins TRBV7-2 to TRBJ1-2; 7 bases map to TRBD1. CDR3 length: 14 residues. The germline V gene encodes CDR1 SGHTA and CDR2 FQGNSA. V was pared by 4 bases and J by 8 bases, with 10 bases of the junction left unmatched. CDR3 loop: CASSWPGQLVGYTF. The CDR3 DNA is TGTGCCAGCAGCTGGCCGGGACAGCTGGTGGGCTACACCTTC.

This clonotype was seen only a few times. The chain combines TRBV27 with TRBJ2-1; TRBD1 agrees at 7 bases. The CDR3 length is 16 residues. The germline V gene has CDR1 MNHEY and CDR2 SMNVEV (reference sequence). V shed 4 bases, J shed 0 bases, and the junction held 6 bases outside the gene matches. This CDR3 is CASSSDRASSYNEQFF. Written as DNA, the CDR3 is TGTGCCAGCAGTTCCGACAGGGCCAGCTCCTACAATGAGCAGTTCTTC.

V is TRBV5-6 and J is TRBJ1-5, with 7 bases fitting TRBD1. CDR3 length equals 17 residues. Per the germline V gene, CDR1 is SGHDT and CDR2 is YYEEEE. The junction had 13 bases not matched to a gene; V was cut back by 4 bases and J by 3 bases. This CDR3 is CASSRWNRQGSNQPQHF. The DNA for the CDR3 is TGTGCCAGCAGCCGGTGGAATCGACAGGGATCCAATCAGCCCCAGCATTTT.

This chain links TRBV19 with TRBJ1-4, with D unclear. Germline values: CDR1 LNHDA, CDR2 SQIVND (reference sequence). The V gene lost 3 bases and the J gene lost 7 bases, with 15 bases spanning the gap. The CDR3 spans 15 residues. CDR3 DNA: TGTGCCAGTAGTATTCCGGGAGCCCTCGGTGAAAAACTGTTTTTT. Its translation is CASSIPGALGEKLFF. Filled out from reference TRBV19 and TRBJ1-4, the complete variable domain reads DGGITQSPKYLFRKEGQNVTLSCEQNLNHDAMYWYRQDPGQGLRLIYYSQIVNDFQKGDIAEGYSVSREKKESFPLTVTSAQKNPTAFYLCASSIPGALGEKLFFGSGTQLSVL.

This clonotype was recorded a few times. This chain connects TRBV10-2 to TRBJ2-1; 7 bases fit TRBD2. The CDR3 covers 17 residues. From germline, CDR1 is WSHSY and CDR2 SAAADI. V shed 0 bases and J 0 bases; nucleotides not matched to a gene: 5. CDR3 sequence: CASSESTGGSSYNEQFF. The CDR3 DNA follows: TGCGCCAGCAGTGAGTCGACTGGCGGGAGCTCCTACAATGAGCAGTTCTTC.

This clonotype showed up just a few times. V usage is TRBV11-2 and J usage is TRBJ1-2; D not resolved. V shed 1 base and J shed 4 bases, with 7 bases lying between them. Per germline, CDR1 SGHAT and CDR2 FQNNGV. The CDR3 sequence is 13 residues long. DNA of the CDR3: TGTGCCAGCAGCTTAGGGGTGTCCTATGGCTACACCTTC. Translation gives CASSLGVSYGYTF. The full variable domain, rest sourced from reference TRBV11-2 and TRBJ1-2, is EAGVAQSPRYKIIEKRQSVAFWCNPISGHATLYWYQQILGQGPKLLIQFQNNGVVDDSQLPKDRFSAERLKGVDSTLKIQPAKLEDSAVYLCASSLGVSYGYTFGSGTRLTVV.

This clonotype turned up a few times. The V and J genes are TRBV20-1 and TRBJ1-1; D is uncertain. The V end lost 5 bases, the J end lost 5 bases, and 12 bases lay between the germline ends. The germline gives CDR1 DFQATT, CDR2 SNEGSKA (reference sequence). This CDR3 is 12 amino acids long. Written as DNA, the CDR3 is TGCAGTGCTGCGACGGGCGGGACTGAAGCTTTCTTT. Amino acids: CSAATGGTEAFF.

This clonotype occurred a few times. Here the CDR3 reads CASSTGLAADTQYF. The DNA of the CDR3 is TGCGCCAGCTCTACGGGACTAGCAGCAGATACGCAGTATTTT. The chain has TRBV5-1 and TRBJ2-3, with TRBD2 identical over 9 bases. Germline V gene sequence: CDR1 SGHRS, CDR2 YFSETQ. Losses at the gene ends were 7 bases for V and 4 bases for J; bases not matched to a gene: 7. The CDR3 is made up of 14 amino acids.

There are many counts of this clonotype. The V and J genes are TRBV29-1 and TRBJ1-1; D unclear. Germline CDR1 SQVTM, CDR2 ANQGSEA. The CDR3 has 13 amino acids. The V end was cut by 4 bases, the J end by 2 bases, with 11 bases between. The DNA for the CDR3 is TGCAGCGTTGCATTCACCACAAACACTGAAGCTTTCTTT. Amino acids: CSVAFTTNTEAFF.

This clonotype was recorded a few times. The genes are TRBV20-1 and TRBJ2-7; the match to TRBD1 covers 10 bases. Trimming took 0 bases from V and 6 from J; bases not matched to a gene: 8. The CDR3 is 15 amino acids. Germline-derived CDR1 and CDR2 are DFQATT and SNEGSKA (reference sequence). The CDR3 reads CSARERDRGLLEQYF. CDR3 sequence (DNA): TGCAGTGCTAGAGAACGGGACAGGGGTCTCCTCGAGCAGTACTTC.

The rearrangement uses TRBV11-2 and TRBJ2-7, with 7 bases that match TRBD1. The ends lost 5 bases at V and 0 bases at J; junction bases unmatched: 1. CDR3 size: 13 residues. The germline V gene has CDR1 SGHAT and CDR2 FQNNGV. CDR3 in DNA: TGTGCCAGCAGCGGGGACAGCTCCTACGAGCAGTACTTC. Amino acid sequence: CASSGDSSYEQYF. The whole variable domain, remainder taken from reference TRBV11-2 and TRBJ2-7, is EAGVAQSPRYKIIEKRQSVAFWCNPISGHATLYWYQQILGQGPKLLIQFQNNGVVDDSQLPKDRFSAERLKGVDSTLKIQPAKLEDSAVYLCASSGDSSYEQYFGPGTRLTVT.

This chain joins TRBV28 and TRBJ2-3; D might be TRBD2 (7 bases). The germline V and J ends were trimmed by 2 bases and 0 bases, with 12 bases remaining between them. The length of the CDR3 is 16 residues. CDR1 MDHEN and CDR2 SYDVKM come from the germline V gene. Here the CDR3 DNA reads TGTGCCAGCAGTTTAAGGGGGGGCTTTAGCACAGATACGCAGTATTTT. It is translated as CASSLRGGFSTDTQYF.

This clonotype appeared a few times. The chain is built from TRBV7-9 and TRBJ2-3, with D unclear. In germline, CDR1 is SEHNR, CDR2 FQNEAQ (reference sequence). V lost 1 base to trimming and J lost 2 bases, with 1 base between them. The CDR3 is made up of 12 amino acids. CDR3 in DNA: TGTGCCAGCAGCTTAGACACAGATACGCAGTATTTT. Translation: CASSLDTDTQYF.

About this clonotype itself: Since a much larger clone is just one base distant, this may be a read error. The chain couples TRBV18 to TRBJ1-5; D not resolved. The germline V gene encodes CDR1 KGHSH and CDR2 LQKENI. This CDR3 has 15 residues. Trimming removed 1 base from V and 2 bases from J, with 9 bases in between. CDR3 in amino acids: CASSPHATGNQPQHF. The DNA for the CDR3 is TGTGCCAGCTCACCACATGCTACGGGCAATCAGCCCCAGCATTTT. Combining the CDR3 with reference TRBV18 and TRBJ1-5 gives the whole variable domain NAGVMQNPRHLVRRRGQEARLRCSPMKGHSHVYWYRQLPEEGLKFMVYLQKENIIDESGMPKERFSAEFPKEGPSILRIQQVVRGDSAAYFCASSPHATGNQPQHFGDGTRLSIL.

This clonotype was recorded at least ten times. The chain is built from TRBV28 and TRBJ1-3, with a possible D match to TRBD1 (6 bases). The CDR3 extends over 15 amino acids. Germline V gene data show CDR1 as MDHEN and CDR2 as SYDVKM. V was pared by 5 bases and J by 2 bases, with 13 bases between. This chain's CDR3 is CASSTSTGTGNTIYF. In DNA, the CDR3 is TGTGCCAGCAGTACCTCGACAGGAACTGGAAACACCATATATTTT.

This clonotype was recorded a few times. The chain carries TRBV7-2 and TRBJ1-5; D unclear. The V end was cut by 0 bases, the J end by 6 bases, with 15 bases between. Germline V CDR1 and CDR2: SGHTA, FQGNSA. The CDR3 runs to 16 residues. In nucleotides, the CDR3 is TGTGCCAGCAGCTTAGCGGCCCCCTTCCCGGGTCAGCCCCAGCATTTT. Residues: CASSLAAPFPGQPQHF. The full variable domain, its missing parts supplied by reference TRBV7-2 and TRBJ1-5, is GAGVSQSPSNKVTEKGKDVELRCDPISGHTALYWYRQSLGQGLEFLIYFQGNSAPDKSGLPSDRFSAERTGGSVSTLTIQRTQQEDSAVYLCASSLAAPFPGQPQHFGDGTRLSIL.